The 26 T cell receptor beta chains reported below all come from one sample, sequenced in a study of shared clonotypes between healthy human individuals. Generated by immunoSEQ multiplex PCR, the TCRdb table keeps only in-frame clones and is missing some. The sample holds hundreds of thousands of clones; more than 95% are singletons and the top ten take 0.055% to 0.07%. The specimen sequenced was naive CD4+ T cells sorted from blood. The subset denotes: CD45RA+ positively selected. The receptor source for this set is a woman under 40 in good health.

The chain carries TRBV2 and TRBJ1-4; 8 bases match TRBD1. This CDR3 is built from 15 residues. The ends lost 3 bases at V and 5 bases at J; junction bases unmatched: 5. Germline lookup yields CDR1 SNHLY and CDR2 FYNNEI. The CDR3 protein is CASSDTTGANEKLFF. DNA for the CDR3: TGTGCCAGCAGTGATACGACAGGGGCGAATGAAAAACTGTTTTTT.

The rearrangement uses TRBV2 and TRBJ1-4; D not resolved. The CDR3 spans 15 residues. Trimming cost V 8 bases and J 0 bases, with 13 bases left between them. Per germline, CDR1 SNHLY and CDR2 FYNNEI. The CDR3 here is CASATAETTNEKLFF. The DNA for the CDR3 is TGTGCCAGCGCGACCGCAGAGACAACTAATGAAAAACTGTTTTTT.

The chain employs TRBV28 and TRBJ2-2; 10 bases agree with TRBD2. Looked up from germline, CDR1 is MDHEN and CDR2 is SYDVKM. This CDR3 region has 14 residues. V lost 7 bases and J lost 6; bases outside the gene matches: 5. The CDR3 sequence: CASKASGSPGELFF. The DNA for the CDR3 is TGTGCCAGCAAGGCTAGCGGGAGTCCCGGGGAGCTGTTTTTT. The complete variable domain, with remaining parts taken from reference TRBV28 and TRBJ2-2, reads DVKVTQSSRYLVKRTGEKVFLECVQDMDHENMFWYRQDPGLGLRLIYFSYDVKMKEKGDIPEGYSVSREKKERFSLILESASTNQTSMYLCASKASGSPGELFFGEGSRLTVL.

The CDR3 region is CASSRGPVSTDTQYF. The DNA for the CDR3 is TGTGCCAGCAGTCGGGGGCCGGTTAGCACAGATACGCAGTATTTT. The chain links TRBV6-4 to TRBJ2-3; D tentatively fits TRBD1 or TRBD2 (6 bases each). Germline values: CDR1 MRHNA, CDR2 SNTAGT. V was trimmed by 5 bases and J by 0 bases, leaving 12 bases between them. This CDR3 comprises 15 residues.

V is TRBV5-1 and J is TRBJ2-4; perhaps TRBD2 as D (5 bases). Trimming left V 4 bases short and J 0 bases short, with 17 bases between. This CDR3 has 17 amino acids. Germline loops: CDR1 SGHRS, CDR2 YFSETQ. The CDR3 DNA sequence: TGCGCCAGCAGCCCCATGAGGGCGGATCTAGCCAAAAACATTCAGTACTTC. Translating it yields CASSPMRADLAKNIQYF.

This rearrangement joins TRBV29-1 to TRBJ1-1; 7 nucleotides match TRBD1. The CDR3 has 13 amino acids. Trimming removed 5 bases from V and 0 bases from J; junction bases left unmatched: 3. Germline V gene lookup returns CDR1 SQVTM and CDR2 ANQGSEA. This CDR3 is CSVKGQLNTEAFF. The CDR3 region has the DNA TGCAGCGTTAAGGGACAGCTGAACACTGAAGCTTTCTTT.

The gene calls are TRBV4-1 and TRBJ2-1; 13 positions agree with TRBD2. This CDR3 has 19 residues. V lost 6 bases and J lost 1; bases outside the gene matches: 12. The germline CDR1 and CDR2 sequences are MGHRA and YSYEKL. The CDR3 coding sequence is TGCGCCAGCAGACGTTCCGGGACTAGCGGGATAGTTTCCTACAATGAGCAGTTCTTC. Residues: CASRRSGTSGIVSYNEQFF.

Of note for this clone: Within the sample, other DNA sequences also encode this same CDR3. The rearrangement uses TRBV30 and TRBJ2-7; D is ambiguous. V was shortened by 2 bases and J by 0 bases, with 2 bases between the two germline ends. CDR1 and CDR2 from the germline V gene are GTSNPN and SVGIG (reference sequence). This CDR3 has 11 residues. In DNA, the CDR3 is TGTGCCTGGAGTCGCTCCTACGAGCAGTACTTC. Translation gives CAWSRSYEQYF.

The chain uses TRBV29-1 and TRBJ1-1; no firm D call. With 4 bases removed from V and 1 base from J, the gap between germline ends came to 10 bases. Germline loops: CDR1 SQVTM, CDR2 ANQGSEA. The CDR3 is 13 amino acids. The CDR3 nucleotides read TGCAGCGTTGTTCCACGGGGGAACACTGAAGCTTTCTTT. Its translation is CSVVPRGNTEAFF.

This chain connects TRBV19 to TRBJ2-7; D perhaps matches TRBD2 (7 bases). Trimming stripped 4 bases from V and 6 bases from J, with 25 bases between. The CDR3 has 17 amino acids. Germline-derived CDR1 and CDR2 are LNHDA and SQIVND (reference sequence). The CDR3 DNA follows: TGTGCCAGTAGTAGGGGGGCCTCCCTAGCGGCTTACGTCGAGCAGTACTTC. Its translation is CASSRGASLAAYVEQYF.

The chain joins TRBV5-1 to TRBJ2-5; TRBD1 or TRBD2 may be the D gene (6 bases each). Near its end, the DNA agrees better with TRBJ2-7, so the J call may be wrong. The CDR3 is 14 amino acids. CDR1 SGHRS and CDR2 YFSETQ come from the germline V gene. CDR3 loop: CASSTLGGTYEQYF. Here the CDR3 DNA reads TGCGCCAGCAGCACCCTGGGGGGCACCTACGAGCAGTACTTC.

This sequence joins TRBV6-5 and TRBJ2-5; the match to TRBD2 covers 7 bases. The germline gives CDR1 MNHEY, CDR2 SVGAGI. After removal of 5 bases from V and 11 bases from J, the junction contained 11 bases not matched to a gene. CDR3 size: 13 residues. The CDR3 nucleotides are TGTGCCAGCAGTCCCGGACTAGTCTATGAGCAGTACTTC. Protein: CASSPGLVYEQYF.

This chain connects TRBV2 to TRBJ2-1, with D perhaps TRBD1 (5 bases). V was cut by 6 bases and J by 2 bases, with 14 bases left in between. The CDR3 spans 15 residues. Germline CDR1 is SNHLY and CDR2 is FYNNEI. CDR3 protein: CASSQGLGPYNEQFF. CDR3 nucleotides: TGTGCCAGCAGCCAGGGTCTGGGGCCCTACAATGAGCAGTTCTTC.

This clone is a singleton in its sample. The V and J genes are TRBV5-1 and TRBJ1-2; unclear D gene. From germline, CDR1 is SGHRS and CDR2 YFSETQ. The V end was cut by 0 bases, the J end by 3 bases, with 12 bases between. The CDR3 sequence is 15 residues long. DNA for the CDR3: TGCGCCAGCAGCTTGGACACGACTTCCCACTATGGCTACACCTTC. Amino acid sequence: CASSLDTTSHYGYTF.

The genes are TRBV4-1 and TRBJ2-7; 13 positions agree with TRBD2. This CDR3 spans 18 amino acids. The junction had 16 bases not matched to a gene; V was cut back by 4 bases and J by 7 bases. Germline CDR1 is MGHRA and CDR2 is YSYEKL. DNA for the CDR3: TGCGCCAGCAGCCCTGGACTAGCGGGAGCTGGAAACTCGGAGGAGCAGTACTTC. It encodes CASSPGLAGAGNSEEQYF.

The chain recombines TRBV18 with TRBJ2-7; tentative D call: TRBD2 (6 bases). CDR1 KGHSH and CDR2 LQKENI come from the germline V gene. This CDR3 is 14 amino acids long. V gave up 6 bases and J gave up 3 bases, with 15 bases separating them. The CDR3 region is CASSQIGGDYEQYF. The CDR3 DNA is TGTGCCAGCTCGCAAATCGGGGGAGACTACGAGCAGTACTTC. The full variable domain, its missing parts supplied by reference TRBV18 and TRBJ2-7, is NAGVMQNPRHLVRRRGQEARLRCSPMKGHSHVYWYRQLPEEGLKFMVYLQKENIIDESGMPKERFSAEFPKEGPSILRIQQVVRGDSAAYFCASSQIGGDYEQYFGPGTRLTVT.

The genes are TRBV6-5 and TRBJ2-7, with 9 bases fitting TRBD1. The J segment lost 5 bases and the V segment lost 0 bases, leaving 2 bases of the junction unmatched. CDR1 is MNHEY and CDR2 is SVGAGI in the germline V gene. This CDR3 is built from 14 residues. The CDR3 nucleotides read TGTGCCAGCAGTTACTCGGACAGGGGACACGAGCAGTACTTC. This sequence encodes CASSYSDRGHEQYF.

The rearrangement joins TRBV18 to TRBJ1-1; 8 nucleotides match TRBD1. Germline assignment: CDR1 KGHSH and CDR2 LQKENI. The CDR3 has 16 amino acids. V shed 1 base, J shed 0 bases, and the junction held 4 bases outside the gene matches. The CDR3 sequence: CASSPQPGGMNTEAFF. CDR3 DNA sequence: TGTGCCAGCTCACCACAGCCAGGGGGCATGAACACTGAAGCTTTCTTT. The full variable domain, with the rest looked up from reference TRBV18 and TRBJ1-1, is NAGVMQNPRHLVRRRGQEARLRCSPMKGHSHVYWYRQLPEEGLKFMVYLQKENIIDESGMPKERFSAEFPKEGPSILRIQQVVRGDSAAYFCASSPQPGGMNTEAFFGQGTRLTVV.

This rearrangement joins TRBV7-2 to TRBJ2-2, with TRBD2 matching over 13 bases. With 5 bases clipped from V and 6 bases from J, the junction kept 3 bases outside the gene matches. The CDR3 sequence is 15 residues long. Germline V CDR1 and CDR2: SGHTA, FQGNSA. The CDR3 region is CASSRTSGRAGELFF. The CDR3 bases are TGTGCCAGCAGCCGAACTAGCGGGAGGGCCGGGGAGCTGTTTTTT.

The chain links TRBV28 to TRBJ2-7; D is unresolved. Germline V gene data show CDR1 as MDHEN and CDR2 as SYDVKM. Trimming left V 4 bases short and J 2 bases short, with 15 bases between. The CDR3 totals 15 residues. CDR3 sequence (DNA): TGTGCCAGCAGTTATACCCCTATGGTACCCTACGAGCAGTACTTC. This gives the protein CASSYTPMVPYEQYF.

This clone appeared a single time. The rearrangement uses TRBV6-5 and TRBJ1-2; the D is unclear. Trimming cost V 6 bases and J 8 bases, with 13 bases left between them. Germline values: CDR1 MNHEY, CDR2 SVGAGI. The CDR3 loop spans 12 amino acids. The CDR3 bases are TGTGCCAGCAGCCAGACCCGCCGAGGCTACACCTTC. It yields the protein CASSQTRRGYTF.

The chain links TRBV18 to TRBJ2-1; the D gene is possibly TRBD1 (6 bases). V was cut by 6 bases and J by 8 bases, with 32 bases left in between. The CDR3 consists of 19 residues. CDR1 KGHSH and CDR2 LQKENI come from the germline V gene. CDR3 bases: TGTGCCAGCTCTCGCCTTCCGACAGGCCCGAAGACAAATTCAGATGAGCAGTTCTTC. Protein sequence: CASSRLPTGPKTNSDEQFF.

About this clone: The junction departs from the called germline gene at one end, perhaps through a read error. This chain joins TRBV2 and TRBJ1-1; D not resolved. CDR1 and CDR2 (germline): SNHLY, FYNNEI. The CDR3 has 11 residues. CDR3 DNA: TGTGCCAGCAGTGAGAACTCTGAAGCTTTCTTT. Protein sequence: CASSENSEAFF.

This rearrangement joins TRBV4-1 to TRBJ1-5, with no clear D. V lost 1 base, J lost 4 bases, and 8 bases lay in between. CDR1 is MGHRA, CDR2 YSYEKL, per germline. The CDR3 consists of 14 residues. This CDR3 reads CASSQVLVNQPQHF. CDR3 sequence (DNA): TGCGCCAGCAGCCAAGTTCTAGTTAATCAGCCCCAGCATTTT.

The chain carries TRBV11-3 and TRBJ2-2; 7 bases match TRBD1. Germline lookup yields CDR1 SGHNT and CDR2 YENEEA. The ends lost 2 bases at V and 6 bases at J; junction bases unmatched: 9. The CDR3 has 16 residues. The CDR3 is CASSLSILDRPGELFF. The CDR3 nucleotides read TGTGCCAGCAGCTTAAGCATACTGGACAGGCCCGGGGAGCTGTTTTTT.

V and J are TRBV30 and TRBJ1-1, with 7 bases identical to TRBD1. CDR3 size: 13 residues. V was clipped by 4 bases and J by 3 bases; unmatched bases: 5. Germline assignment: CDR1 GTSNPN and CDR2 SVGIG (reference sequence). The CDR3 loop is CAWISGQYTEAFF. The DNA for the CDR3 is TGTGCCTGGATTTCGGGACAGTACACTGAAGCTTTCTTT.